The 22 T cell receptor beta chains listed next were all sequenced from one sample in a study of T-cell reconstitution after alpha-beta-depleted transplantation in children. Preparing the TCRbeta library involved the use of unique molecular identifiers. A single record per CDR3 protein comes from TCRdb applying MiXCR to the PCR reads. The repertoire consists of under 250,000 distinct CDR3 sequences, with 17% occurring once and the leading ten covering around two fifths. This sample comprised PBMCs, mostly from graft donor cells, obtained 360 days after TCRalphabeta/CD19-depleted stem cell transplant. The receptors were sampled from a male patient between 2 and 15 years old who had a stem cell transplant for acute lymphoblastic leukemia, so the T cells may come from the graft donor.

In its sample, this clonotype was seen once. The V gene is TRBV30, the J gene TRBJ1-1, with D hard to call. With 2 bases removed from V and 0 bases from J, the gap between germline ends came to 10 bases. Germline values: CDR1 GTSNPN, CDR2 SVGIG (reference sequence). CDR3 length: 14 residues. The CDR3 loop reads CAWSMGRMNTEAFF. Written as DNA, the CDR3 is TGTGCCTGGAGTATGGGCAGGATGAACACTGAAGCTTTCTTT.

In its sample, this clonotype was seen a few times. The gene calls are TRBV20-1 and TRBJ2-1; 8 nucleotides line up with TRBD1. Germline V lookup: CDR1 DFQATT, CDR2 SNEGSKA (reference sequence). This CDR3 comprises 16 residues. Germline trimming cut 6 bases from V and 1 base from J; bases unmatched to any gene: 11. CDR3 protein: CSAPPTGALSYNEQFF. The CDR3 DNA reads as TGCAGTGCCCCACCGACAGGGGCCCTTTCCTACAATGAGCAGTTCTTC.

This clonotype was counted many times. The chain uses TRBV27 and TRBJ2-3; 7 bases are shared with TRBD2. Trimming took 5 bases from V and 2 from J; bases not matched to a gene: 4. Germline assignment: CDR1 MNHEY and CDR2 SMNVEV (reference sequence). The CDR3 is made up of 14 amino acids. CDR3: CASSPGGFTDTQYF. In DNA form, the CDR3 reads TGTGCCAGCAGTCCGGGAGGATTCACAGATACGCAGTATTTT.

V gene TRBV2 combines with J gene TRBJ2-7; TRBD1 is a possible D gene (5 bases). Trimming pared 7 bases from V and 0 bases from J, leaving 10 bases between. The CDR3 runs to 13 residues. Germline-derived CDR1 and CDR2 are SNHLY and FYNNEI. This CDR3 reads CASKAGLSYEQYF. CDR3 DNA: TGTGCCAGCAAAGCAGGGCTCTCCTACGAGCAGTACTTC.

This clonotype was observed many times. This rearrangement joins TRBV7-8 to TRBJ2-1; 14 bases fit TRBD2. There are 15 residues in the CDR3. Germline CDR1 reads SGHVS; CDR2 reads FQNEAQ. V was pared by 4 bases and J by 9 bases, with 5 bases of the junction left unmatched. The CDR3 spells CASSSGTSGGSEQFF. The CDR3 coding sequence is TGTGCCAGCAGCTCCGGGACTAGCGGGGGCAGTGAGCAGTTCTTC.

This clonotype came up a few times. The chain joins TRBV6-5 to TRBJ2-2; 9 bases map to TRBD2. This CDR3 spans 17 amino acids. Per germline, CDR1 MNHEY and CDR2 SVGAGI. V was clipped by 4 bases and J by 0 bases; unmatched bases: 6. CDR3 sequence reads: CASSSISGGPNTGELFF. The CDR3 DNA reads as TGTGCCAGCAGTTCTATCAGCGGGGGGCCGAACACCGGGGAGCTGTTTTTT.

This clonotype was seen at least ten times. This chain joins TRBV10-3 and TRBJ2-7; 8 bases are a match to TRBD2. J gave up 3 bases and V 10 bases, and 8 bases lay outside the gene matches. The V gene's germline CDR1 is ENHRY and CDR2 SYGVKD. This CDR3 comprises 13 residues. The CDR3 DNA is TGTGCCACCGACGCGGGGGGCATCTACGAGCAGTACTTC. Its protein product is CATDAGGIYEQYF.

This clonotype was seen a handful of times. The chain uses TRBV12-3 or TRBV12-4 and TRBJ1-5; D uncertain. Deletions cut 4 bases from V and 5 bases from J, with 9 bases between. The CDR3 is 13 residues long. The chain's CDR3 is CASSSQLYQPQHF. CDR3 DNA sequence: TGTGCCAGCAGTTCGCAGCTTTATCAGCCCCAGCATTTT.

CDR3 in DNA: TGCAGTGCTGAGGACAGGGAGGTCACAGATACGCAGTATTTT. This translates into CSAEDREVTDTQYF. This chain joins TRBV20-1 and TRBJ2-3; 8 nucleotides match TRBD1. The CDR3 runs to 14 residues. Germline lookup yields CDR1 DFQATT and CDR2 SNEGSKA (reference sequence). With 5 bases clipped from V and 2 bases from J, the junction kept 6 bases outside the gene matches.

The chain is built from TRBV3-1 and TRBJ1-6; TRBD1 matches at 7 bases. The V and J ends lost 3 bases and 4 bases, in that order; junction bases with no gene match: 9. The CDR3 sequence is 17 residues long. Germline V gene sequence: CDR1 LGHDT, CDR2 YNNKEL (reference sequence). Written as DNA, the CDR3 is TGTGCCAGCAGCCATCTCACAGGGGCGGCTTATAATTCACCCCTCCACTTT. It specifies CASSHLTGAAYNSPLHF. The full variable domain, with the rest looked up from reference TRBV3-1 and TRBJ1-6, is DTAVSQTPKYLVTQMGNDKSIKCEQNLGHDTMYWYKQDSKKFLKIMFSYNNKELIINETVPNRFSPKSPDKAHLNLHINSLELGDSAVYFCASSHLTGAAYNSPLHFGNGTRLTVT.

The chain has TRBV11-1 and TRBJ1-5; 7 bases match TRBD1. V trimming: 1 base; J trimming: 5 bases; junction bases outside the gene matches: 11. Germline V lookup: CDR1 SGHAT, CDR2 FQDESV (reference sequence). The CDR3 sequence is 17 residues long. The CDR3 reads CASSLGQGWHIDQPQHF. The CDR3 DNA reads TGTGCCAGCAGCTTAGGACAGGGTTGGCACATTGATCAGCCCCAGCATTTT.

The rearrangement joins TRBV4-1 to TRBJ2-1, with D possibly being TRBD1 or TRBD2 (5 bases each). CDR3 length equals 16 residues. Per the germline V gene, CDR1 is MGHRA and CDR2 is YSYEKL. The ends were cut back, 2 bases at V and 0 bases at J, with 11 bases in the middle. The CDR3 reads CASSQPGRSSYNEQFF. The DNA of the CDR3 is TGCGCCAGCAGCCAACCGGGACGCAGCTCCTACAATGAGCAGTTCTTC.

The chain's CDR3 is CASSIERLSWVTGELFF. CDR3 bases: TGTGCCAGTAGTATAGAAAGACTAAGTTGGGTAACCGGGGAGCTGTTTTTT. This sequence joins TRBV19 and TRBJ2-2; maybe TRBD2 (5 bases). Germline CDR1 reads LNHDA; CDR2 reads SQIVND (reference sequence). This CDR3 is built from 17 residues. Between the trimmed V and J ends, which lost 0 bases and 5 bases, there was a span of 16 bases.

The chain is built from TRBV5-1 and TRBJ2-7; the D is unclear. This CDR3 spans 16 amino acids. Germline V lookup: CDR1 SGHRS, CDR2 YFSETQ. V lost 0 bases and J lost 5, with 18 bases in between. The CDR3 nucleotides are TGCGCCAGCAGCTTGGGGTCAGTACTCTCCCCCGACGAGCAGTACTTC. It translates to CASSLGSVLSPDEQYF.

A few counts support this clonotype. The chain recombines TRBV28 with TRBJ2-3; 8 bases align to TRBD1. After removal of 2 bases from V and 4 bases from J, the junction contained 5 bases not matched to a gene. Germline V gene data show CDR1 as MDHEN and CDR2 as SYDVKM. CDR3 length: 15 residues. The CDR3 DNA reads TGTGCCAGCAGTTTAGCCAGGACAGGGCCAGATACGCAGTATTTT. It yields the protein CASSLARTGPDTQYF. Together with reference TRBV28 and TRBJ2-3, the CDR3 gives the full variable domain: DVKVTQSSRYLVKRTGEKVFLECVQDMDHENMFWYRQDPGLGLRLIYFSYDVKMKEKGDIPEGYSVSREKKERFSLILESASTNQTSMYLCASSLARTGPDTQYFGPGTRLTVL.

This chain joins TRBV10-2 and TRBJ2-4; the match to TRBD2 covers 7 bases. The length of the CDR3 is 13 residues. Trimming at V came to 6 bases and at J to 6 bases, leaving 5 bases not matched to a gene. The germline CDR1 and CDR2 sequences are WSHSY and SAAADI. CDR3 bases: TGCGCCAGCAGCGGGAGGCTTGGAAACATTCAGTACTTC. It translates to CASSGRLGNIQYF.

This clonotype has a single count. V gene TRBV11-2 combines with J gene TRBJ2-5; TRBD2 matches at 9 bases. V lost 5 bases, J lost 4 bases, and 11 bases stayed unmatched. CDR1 and CDR2 from the germline V gene are SGHAT and FQNNGV. CDR3 length equals 16 residues. The CDR3 sequence: CASSLQGLATRETQYF. CDR3 nucleotides: TGTGCCAGCAGCCTCCAAGGACTAGCGACCCGAGAGACCCAGTACTTC.

This clonotype has a count of ten or more. The V call is TRBV7-3, the J call TRBJ2-1; 8 bases fit TRBD2. V was clipped by 8 bases and J by 7 bases; unmatched bases: 13. The germline V gene has CDR1 SGHTA and CDR2 FQGTGA. The CDR3 sequence is 15 residues long. DNA for the CDR3: TGTGCCAGCGCTTACCCTACGGGGGGGCTGAATGAGCAGTTCTTC. Protein sequence: CASAYPTGGLNEQFF.

This clonotype was recorded many times. The chain carries TRBV12-3 or TRBV12-4 and TRBJ2-7, with a weak D call TRBD1 (5 bases). The ends were cut back, 1 base at V and 0 bases at J, with 10 bases in the middle. The CDR3 is made up of 15 amino acids. CDR3 residues: CASSLVGRASYEQYF. The CDR3 DNA reads as TGTGCCAGCAGTTTAGTGGGCAGGGCCTCCTACGAGCAGTACTTC.

This chain connects TRBV10-3 to TRBJ2-2; maybe TRBD1 (6 bases). The CDR3 totals 15 residues. The V gene lost 10 bases and the J gene lost 5 bases, with 20 bases spanning the gap. Germline values: CDR1 ENHRY, CDR2 SYGVKD. Here the CDR3 DNA reads TGTGCCACCCTGGACAGTCCCGCGCGGACCGGGGAGCTGTTTTTT. It codes for CATLDSPARTGELFF.

This clonotype has just a few counts. The V gene is TRBV7-9, the J gene TRBJ2-7, with D hard to call. Germline CDR1 SEHNR, CDR2 FQNEAQ (reference sequence). Between the trimmed V and J ends, which lost 2 bases and 0 bases, there was a span of 11 bases. This CDR3 is built from 15 residues. CDR3 sequence: CASSLLAEVSYEQYF. The CDR3 DNA follows: TGTGCCAGCAGCTTATTGGCGGAAGTCTCCTACGAGCAGTACTTC.

J is TRBJ2-5 and V is TRBV6-1, with D possibly being TRBD2 (5 bases). Trimming removed 4 bases at V and 5 bases at J, with 17 bases between. CDR3 length equals 15 residues. In germline, CDR1 is MNHNS, CDR2 SASEGT. The CDR3 DNA reads as TGTGCCAGCAGTGCCGCTGGGAGCAAGTTGGAGACCCAGTACTTC. It is translated as CASSAAGSKLETQYF.